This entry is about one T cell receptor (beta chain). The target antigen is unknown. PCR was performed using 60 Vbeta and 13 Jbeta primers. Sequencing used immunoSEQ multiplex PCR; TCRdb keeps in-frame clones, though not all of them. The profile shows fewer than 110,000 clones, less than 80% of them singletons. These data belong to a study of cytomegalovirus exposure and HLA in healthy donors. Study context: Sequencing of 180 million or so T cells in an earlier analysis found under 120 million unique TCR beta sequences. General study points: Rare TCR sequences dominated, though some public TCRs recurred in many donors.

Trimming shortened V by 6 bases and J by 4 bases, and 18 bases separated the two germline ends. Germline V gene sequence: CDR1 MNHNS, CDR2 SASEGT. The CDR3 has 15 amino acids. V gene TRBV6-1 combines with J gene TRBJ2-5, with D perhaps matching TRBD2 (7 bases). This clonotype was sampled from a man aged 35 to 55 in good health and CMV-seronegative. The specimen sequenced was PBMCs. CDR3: CASRRGAGAGETQYF. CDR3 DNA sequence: TGTGCCAGCAGGAGGGGGGCGGGGGCAGGAGAGACCCAGTACTTC.